This TCR beta chain came from a study of PD-L1 blockade in urothelial cancer. Study details: In the patient group, most of the 29 were males with bladder-origin urothelial cancer. At 6 weeks and at 3 weeks (second dose) after treatment start, blood was analyzed.

The ends lost 6 bases at V and 6 bases at J; junction bases unmatched: 13. The CDR3 length is 17 residues. Per germline, CDR1 LNHNV and CDR2 YYDKDF (reference sequence). Assay: immunoSEQ multiplex PCR; the TCRdb copy retains only in-frame clones and omits some. The sample yields around 82,000 clones, 84% seen once. Sample time point: pretreatment peripheral blood. This TCR was recovered from a man in his sixties with urothelial cancer. This material consisted of PBMCs, taken around atezolizumab (anti-PD-L1) treatment. The V and J genes are TRBV15 and TRBJ2-3; TRBD1 matches at 12 bases. The CDR3, as DNA: TGTGCCACCAGTAGTTTACCGGGACAGGGGGCGGAGGATACGCAGTATTTT. It is translated as CATSSLPGQGAEDTQYF.